One and the same sample provided the 32 T cell receptor beta chains below, sequenced in a study of blood T cell repertoires in COVID-19 (dated by TCRdb to the early 2020s). The library was generated by the immunoSEQ multiplex PCR assay. TCRdb took over this immuneACCESS table, retaining in-frame rearrangements with V and J assigned. Such tables are incomplete; in checked studies, under half of the missing clones stem from an unresolved V gene, and the remainder is unexplained. Across this sample there are about 40,000 clones, with roughly nine tenths seen only once. Roughly 15% of the sample lies in the top ten. Sequencing was performed on peripheral blood. Receptors originate from a man in his 70s with active COVID-19.

The gene calls are TRBV19 and TRBJ2-5; 8 nucleotides align to TRBD1. The germline V gene has CDR1 LNHDA and CDR2 SQIVND (reference sequence). The V and J ends lost 4 bases and 4 bases, in that order; junction bases with no gene match: 2. This CDR3 has 13 residues. CDR3 sequence reads: CASSSTGGETQYF. The DNA of the CDR3 is TGTGCCAGTAGTAGCACAGGGGGAGAGACCCAGTACTTC.

The gene calls are TRBV4-3 and TRBJ1-1; possible D gene TRBD1, 5 bases. V was trimmed by 4 bases and J by 3 bases, leaving 12 bases between them. The CDR3 consists of 14 residues. The V gene's germline CDR1 is LGHNA and CDR2 YSLEER. The CDR3, as DNA: TGCGCCAGCAGCCCCCCCGGAGGGGACACTGAAGCTTTCTTT. Residues: CASSPPGGDTEAFF.

This clone was counted a few times. V gene TRBV28 combines with J gene TRBJ1-5, with D unresolved. Trimming stripped 3 bases from V and 3 bases from J, with 12 bases between. CDR3 size: 15 residues. Germline lookup yields CDR1 MDHEN and CDR2 SYDVKM. CDR3 nucleotides: TGTGCCAGCAGTTTTCTTATAACAGCCAATCAGCCCCAGCATTTT. It is translated as CASSFLITANQPQHF.

The chain combines TRBV24-1 with TRBJ2-2; D is perhaps TRBD2 (5 bases). CDR1 and CDR2 (germline): KGHDR, SFDVKD. This CDR3 comprises 14 residues. V was cut by 2 bases and J by 5 bases, with 8 bases left in between. Written as DNA, the CDR3 is TGTGCCACCAGTGATTCGAGGGAAACCGGGGAGCTGTTTTTT. Residues: CATSDSRETGELFF.

This chain uses TRBV5-6 with TRBJ1-6, with TRBD1 matching 10 bases. With V trimmed by 2 bases and J by 6 bases, 5 bases remained unmatched. This CDR3 comprises 16 residues. The germline V gene has CDR1 SGHDT and CDR2 YYEEEE. The CDR3 loop reads CASSFDRGPSNSPLHF. DNA of the CDR3: TGTGCCAGCAGCTTTGACAGGGGGCCTAGTAATTCACCCCTCCACTTT.

The gene calls are TRBV4-1 and TRBJ2-2, with 12 bases matching TRBD2. The trim removed 4 bases at V and 9 bases at J, leaving 6 bases unmatched. The CDR3 is 15 amino acids. The V gene's germline CDR1 is MGHRA and CDR2 YSYEKL. CDR3 in DNA: TGCGCCAGCAGCCGTTCTAGCGGGGGGGCCCGGGAGCTGTTTTTT. It translates to CASSRSSGGARELFF.

The chain recombines TRBV6-1 with TRBJ1-2; D gene unclear. Germline V CDR1 and CDR2: MNHNS, SASEGT. Trimming removed 1 base at V and 1 base at J, with 7 bases between. The length of the CDR3 is 14 residues. As DNA, the CDR3 is TGTGCCAGCAGTGAAGTGGCGGATAACTATGGCTACACCTTC. Encoded protein: CASSEVADNYGYTF.

The chain is built from TRBV28 and TRBJ2-3; 8 bases line up with TRBD2. V dropped 6 bases and J dropped 2; count of bases not matched to a gene: 7. The CDR3 length is 15 residues. Germline V gene sequence: CDR1 MDHEN, CDR2 SYDVKM. CDR3 in amino acids: CASSPAGVDTDTQYF. The CDR3 region has the DNA TGTGCCAGCAGCCCAGCGGGAGTCGACACAGATACGCAGTATTTT.

The rearrangement joins TRBV7-2 to TRBJ1-1; D gene ambiguous. The CDR3 is 14 residues long. Deletions cut 6 bases from V and 1 base from J, with 12 bases between. Germline V gene sequence: CDR1 SGHTA, CDR2 FQGNSA. As DNA, the CDR3 is TGTGCCAGCAGGTGGACTACAACGAACACTGAAGCTTTCTTT. It is translated as CASRWTTTNTEAFF.

This chain joins TRBV27 and TRBJ1-6, with 11 bases lining up with TRBD1. The CDR3 consists of 14 residues. V was clipped by 5 bases and J by 10 bases; unmatched bases: 4. Looked up from germline, CDR1 is MNHEY and CDR2 is SMNVEV (reference sequence). The chain's CDR3 is CASSPRTGGSPLHF. The CDR3 DNA reads TGTGCCAGCAGTCCTCGGACAGGGGGCTCACCCCTCCACTTT.

The rearrangement uses TRBV4-1 and TRBJ2-3, with 9 nucleotides matching TRBD2. J was trimmed by 4 bases and V by 0 bases; bases with no gene match: 5. Looked up from germline, CDR1 is MGHRA and CDR2 is YSYEKL. The CDR3 consists of 16 residues. The CDR3 spells CASSQDLAGSADTQYF. CDR3 in DNA: TGCGCCAGCAGCCAAGATCTAGCGGGGTCCGCAGATACGCAGTATTTT.

V gene TRBV5-8 combines with J gene TRBJ2-5, with 9 nucleotides matching TRBD2. The J segment lost 3 bases and the V segment lost 4 bases, leaving 16 bases of the junction unmatched. This CDR3 has 18 amino acids. Germline V gene sequence: CDR1 SGHTS, CDR2 YDEGEE. The CDR3 is CASSENLGRGGEEETQYF. The CDR3 coding sequence is TGTGCCAGCAGCGAAAACCTTGGGCGGGGGGGAGAGGAAGAGACCCAGTACTTC.

The genes are TRBV18 and TRBJ1-6; D not resolved. Germline V gene data show CDR1 as KGHSH and CDR2 as LQKENI. V lost 1 base and J 8 bases, leaving 6 bases between the germline ends. The CDR3 contains 13 residues. The DNA for the CDR3 is TGTGCCAGCTCACCACGGTCGGATTCACCCCTCCACTTT. The encoded protein is CASSPRSDSPLHF.

The chain joins TRBV23-1 to TRBJ2-2; TRBD1 might be the D (5 bases). TRBV23-1 carries the ORF label, with uncertain function. The CDR3 consists of 16 residues. V lost 7 bases and J 1 base, leaving 16 bases between the germline ends. CDR3 sequence reads: CASTPRRDRNTGELFF. The CDR3 nucleotides are TGCGCCAGCACCCCTAGGAGAGACAGGAACACCGGGGAGCTGTTTTTT.

The CDR3 DNA reads TGTGCCAGCAGCGTCAGTAACAGGGAGGGCGGGGAGCTGTTTTTT. It specifies CASSVSNREGGELFF. The J gene is TRBJ2-2, the V gene TRBV9, with D maybe TRBD2 (7 bases). V was cut by 2 bases and J by 7 bases, with 15 bases left in between. Germline CDR1 reads SGDLS; CDR2 reads YYNGEE. The CDR3 has 15 amino acids. Drawing the rest from reference TRBV9 and TRBJ2-2, the complete variable domain is DSGVTQTPKHLITATGQRVTLRCSPRSGDLSVYWYQQSLDQGLQFLIQYYNGEERAKGNILERFSAQQFPDLHSELNLSSLELGDSALYFCASSVSNREGGELFFGEGSRLTVL.

The V call is TRBV28, the J call TRBJ1-1; TRBD1 agrees at 9 bases. Unmatched junction bases numbered 7, after V lost 8 bases and J lost 0 bases. Germline-derived CDR1 and CDR2 are MDHEN and SYDVKM. The CDR3 length is 15 residues. CDR3 region: CASPNGTGMNTEAFF. The CDR3 bases are TGTGCCAGCCCAAACGGGACAGGGATGAACACTGAAGCTTTCTTT.

The chain links TRBV20-1 to TRBJ2-7, with a weak D call TRBD2 (6 bases). Germline V gene sequence: CDR1 DFQATT, CDR2 SNEGSKA (reference sequence). The CDR3 covers 15 residues. The germline V and J ends were trimmed by 3 bases and 2 bases, with 17 bases remaining between them. This chain's CDR3 is CSASQTSRGPYEQYF. In DNA, the CDR3 is TGCAGTGCTAGTCAAACCTCGCGGGGACCCTACGAGCAGTACTTC.

V gene TRBV28 combines with J gene TRBJ1-2, with D perhaps matching TRBD1 (6 bases). The germline CDR1 and CDR2 sequences are MDHEN and SYDVKM. The V end lost 10 bases, the J end lost 2 bases, and 17 bases lay between the germline ends. The length of the CDR3 is 14 residues. DNA for the CDR3: TGTGCCACCAGAACGGGGCAGGGGAACTATGGCTACACCTTC. It translates to CATRTGQGNYGYTF.

J is TRBJ1-1 and V is TRBV5-1; D is ambiguous. The CDR3 consists of 13 residues. Germline-derived CDR1 and CDR2 are SGHRS and YFSETQ. The ends were cut back, 7 bases at V and 0 bases at J, with 10 bases in the middle. The chain's CDR3 is CASGQSMNTEAFF. CDR3 nucleotide sequence: TGCGCCAGCGGGCAGTCCATGAACACTGAAGCTTTCTTT. The full variable domain, its missing parts supplied by reference TRBV5-1 and TRBJ1-1, is KAGVTQTPRYLIKTRGQQVTLSCSPISGHRSVSWYQQTPGQGLQFLFEYFSETQRNKGNFPGRFSGRQFSNSRSEMNVSTLELGDSALYLCASGQSMNTEAFFGQGTRLTVV.

The chain employs TRBV3-1 (or the pseudogene TRBV3-2) and TRBJ2-7; 8 bases are shared with TRBD2. Germline V lookup: CDR1 LGHDT, CDR2 YNNKEL (reference sequence). V gave up 7 bases and J gave up 4 bases; unmatched junction bases: 9. The CDR3 spans 14 residues. This CDR3 is CASTLGLERYEQYF. In DNA form, the CDR3 reads TGTGCCAGCACTTTGGGACTAGAGAGGTACGAGCAGTACTTC.

The chain joins TRBV27 to TRBJ2-2; D ambiguous. The ends were cut back, 6 bases at V and 0 bases at J, with 14 bases in the middle. Germline CDR1 reads MNHEY; CDR2 reads SMNVEV (reference sequence). The CDR3 loop spans 16 amino acids. DNA for the CDR3: TGTGCCAGCAGCCTATCGGTTCCGGCGAACACCGGGGAGCTGTTTTTT. Protein: CASSLSVPANTGELFF.

The chain is built from TRBV3-1 (or the pseudogene TRBV3-2) and TRBJ2-5; 14 bases are a match to TRBD2. CDR3 length: 16 residues. The germline V gene encodes CDR1 LGHDT and CDR2 YNNKEL (reference sequence). V was pared by 4 bases and J by 5 bases, with 6 bases of the junction left unmatched. The CDR3 DNA reads TGTGCCAGCAGCCCTAGCCGGACTAGCGGGGGGGAGACCCAGTACTTC. This gives the protein CASSPSRTSGGETQYF.

The rearrangement joins TRBV18 to TRBJ1-2, with unresolved D. Trimming stripped 0 bases from V and 1 base from J, with 9 bases between. CDR1 and CDR2 (germline): KGHSH, LQKENI. The CDR3 has 15 amino acids. The CDR3 loop reads CASSPPMTYNYGYTF. CDR3 bases: TGTGCCAGCTCACCACCGATGACATATAACTATGGCTACACCTTC.

V usage is TRBV5-1 and J usage is TRBJ2-2; TRBD1 matches at 7 bases. CDR3 length: 18 amino acids. CDR1 is SGHRS and CDR2 is YFSETQ in the germline V gene. V gave up 5 bases and J gave up 4 bases; unmatched junction bases: 17. The CDR3 nucleotides are TGCGCCAGCAGGAAACAAGGGGGCCCAGGGTCGACCACCGGGGAGCTGTTTTTT. Encoded protein: CASRKQGGPGSTTGELFF.

A single count supports this clone. V is TRBV2 and J is TRBJ1-1, with 7 bases identical to TRBD1. V was clipped by 7 bases and J by 4 bases; unmatched bases: 9. CDR1 is SNHLY, CDR2 FYNNEI, per germline. The CDR3 covers 14 residues. The CDR3 DNA reads as TGTGCCAGCACCACACAACGGGACAGCACTGAAGCTTTCTTT. Translating it yields CASTTQRDSTEAFF.

V and J are TRBV10-1 and TRBJ2-7; TRBD1 agrees at 8 bases. The CDR3 consists of 13 residues. V was clipped by 8 bases and J by 2 bases; unmatched bases: 5. CDR1 is WNHNN and CDR2 is SYGVQD in the germline V gene (reference sequence). The CDR3 is CASSLRGPYEQYF. CDR3 nucleotide sequence: TGCGCCAGCTCTCTCAGGGGGCCCTACGAGCAGTACTTC.

V and J are TRBV25-1 and TRBJ2-1; D is perhaps TRBD1 (6 bases). The CDR3 sequence is 17 residues long. CDR1 is MGHDK and CDR2 is SYGVNS in the germline V gene. V lost 2 bases, J lost 9 bases, and 23 bases lay in between. In DNA, the CDR3 is TGTGCCAGCAGTGAAGGGACACCAAGGGAAAAGTATGGTGAGCAGTTCTTC. Its protein product is CASSEGTPREKYGEQFF.

The V call is TRBV5-8, the J call TRBJ1-4; 8 nucleotides agree with TRBD1. This CDR3 contains 14 residues. V was pared by 4 bases and J by 2 bases, with 1 base of the junction left unmatched. Germline V CDR1 and CDR2: SGHTS, YDEGEE. The CDR3 loop is CASSHRGTNEKLFF. CDR3 nucleotides: TGTGCCAGCAGCCACAGGGGGACTAATGAAAAACTGTTTTTT.

The V call is TRBV4-2, the J call TRBJ1-4, with 7 bases aligning to TRBD1. The CDR3 totals 15 residues. Germline V gene sequence: CDR1 LGHNA, CDR2 YNFKEQ. With V trimmed by 0 bases and J by 7 bases, 5 bases remained unmatched. CDR3 nucleotides: TGTGCCAGCAGCCAAGAAACAGGGGTCGGTGAAAAACTGTTTTTT. This gives the protein CASSQETGVGEKLFF.

V is TRBV7-2 and J is TRBJ1-1; 10 bases match TRBD1. V dropped 0 bases and J dropped 3; count of bases not matched to a gene: 7. The CDR3 sequence is 17 residues long. The germline V gene encodes CDR1 SGHTA and CDR2 FQGNSA. The CDR3 region has the DNA TGTGCCAGCAGCTTAGCGCCGGGGACAGGGGTGTACACTGAAGCTTTCTTT. It specifies CASSLAPGTGVYTEAFF.

This chain links TRBV19 with TRBJ2-1; 7 bases agree with TRBD2. Germline V CDR1 and CDR2: LNHDA, SQIVND (reference sequence). Trimming took 3 bases from V and 3 from J; bases not matched to a gene: 5. The CDR3 is 15 amino acids. CDR3 DNA sequence: TGTGCCAGTAGTATGGGACTATTCATCTACAATGAGCAGTTCTTC. Translating it yields CASSMGLFIYNEQFF.

J is TRBJ2-7 and V is TRBV15; 8 bases agree with TRBD1. The CDR3 extends over 16 amino acids. The germline CDR1 and CDR2 sequences are LNHNV and YYDKDF (reference sequence). Trimming took 0 bases from V and 5 from J; bases not matched to a gene: 9. The CDR3 loop reads CATSRDPGTGRNEQYF. The DNA of the CDR3 is TGTGCCACCAGCAGAGATCCCGGGACAGGAAGAAACGAGCAGTACTTC.